One and the same sample provided the 4 T cell receptor beta chains below, sequenced in a study of shared clonotypes between healthy human individuals. CD45RO-negative, CCR7-selected cells formed the naive CD8 fraction, which excluded terminally differentiated effector memory CD45RA+ cells. Profiling relied on immunoSEQ multiplex PCR, and the TCRdb table lists in-frame clones only, not all of them. The sample consists of roughly 550,000 clones, less than 97% of them appearing once. The sample taken for sequencing was naive CD8+ T cells sorted from blood. The receptor source for this set is a woman aged 25 to 39 in good health.

In this sample, this clone turned up once. The V call is TRBV4-1, the J call TRBJ2-7; weak D call: TRBD2 (6 bases). CDR3 length equals 13 residues. CDR1 MGHRA and CDR2 YSYEKL come from the germline V gene. V dropped 5 bases and J dropped 3 bases, with 11 bases sitting between them. CDR3 DNA sequence: TGCGCCAGCAGCTTGAGACTAGGCTACGAGCAGTACTTC. It encodes CASSLRLGYEQYF.

In this sample, this clone turned up a few times. J is TRBJ2-2 and V is TRBV13; no clear D. The V gene lost 0 bases and the J gene lost 0 bases, with 2 bases spanning the gap. Germline CDR1 PRHDT, CDR2 FYEKMQ (reference sequence). The CDR3 has 14 residues. DNA of the CDR3: TGTGCCAGCAGCTTAGGAGCGAACACCGGGGAGCTGTTTTTT. Encoded protein: CASSLGANTGELFF.

For this clone: The sample holds other DNA sequences that translate to the same CDR3. In nucleotides, the CDR3 is TGTGCCAGCAGTTTGGAGACCCAGTACTTC. Protein: CASSLETQYF. V gene TRBV27 combines with J gene TRBJ2-5; no firm D call. There are 10 residues in the CDR3. Germline V CDR1 and CDR2: MNHEY, SMNVEV (reference sequence). Trimming removed 3 bases at V and 5 bases at J, with 1 base between.

This clone was detected only once. V and J are TRBV4-1 and TRBJ1-1; D perhaps matches TRBD1 (5 bases). Per germline, CDR1 MGHRA and CDR2 YSYEKL. This CDR3 region has 13 residues. Trimming took 7 bases from V and 1 from J, leaving 10 bases between them. The CDR3 DNA is TGCGCCAGCACGCCCCAGGGGAACACTGAAGCTTTCTTT. Amino acids: CASTPQGNTEAFF.